This paragraph covers one TCR beta chain sequence. Its antigen is not identified. TCR beta cDNA libraries included unique molecular identifiers. From roughly 1 to 10 million T cells, roughly 0.5 million cDNA molecules were obtained. TCRdb re-called the PCR reads through MiXCR, storing one row per CDR3 protein. Here the sample spans roughly 400,000 distinct CDR3 sequences, 39% being singletons. Germline CDR1 reads DFQATT; CDR2 reads SNEGSKA (reference sequence). V lost 8 bases and J 10 bases, leaving 14 bases between the germline ends. The CDR3 is 10 residues long. The data were obtained in a study of post-analysis software for immune sequencing data. Study at large: The study covered relapsing-remitting, secondary progressive and progressive-relapsing courses of multiple sclerosis.

Findings and limits, study-wide: Strong co-clustering by F measure linked samples that shared a preparation batch. Versus controls, multiple sclerosis patients showed significantly lower diversity (normalized Chao1). In patients, TRBV5-6, TRBV5-1 and TRBV20-1 belonged to five or six TRBV segments found more frequently than in controls.

V usage is TRBV20-1 and J usage is TRBJ1-1; D unresolved. Sequences were obtained from blood. This receptor was taken from a girl aged 2-10 years with multiple sclerosis. CDR3 coding DNA: TGCAGTCGCGGACGGGAGGGAGCTTTCTTT. Encoded protein: CSRGREGAFF.